This TCR beta chain was profiled in a study of CXCR3-negative and CXCR3-positive naive CD8 T cells. General study results and limits: Naive cells used TRBV-TRBJ genes in much the same way whether CXCR3-negative or CXCR3-positive; memory cells did not. TRB CDR3s of CXCR3-positive naive cells were more hydrophobic than those of CXCR3-negative naive cells. Both naive subsets had comparably high diversity; memory CD8+ cells much lower.

About this clonotype itself: Its antigen is undetermined.

The CDR3 covers 12 residues. Germline-derived CDR1 and CDR2 are SQVTM and ANQGSEA. Investigators sorted each CD8+ T cell subset in triplicate, taking hundreds of thousands of cells each time. Through 5' RACE with UMI labels, the TRB cDNA libraries were prepared. TCRdb reworked the 5' RACE reads into one entry per CDR3 protein, no DNA. The specimen's table records approximately 83,000 distinct CDR3 sequences. The V call is TRBV29-1, the J call TRBJ2-7; TCRdb calls TRBD2, which cannot be checked without DNA. The specimen sequenced was naive CXCR3- CD8+ T cells from blood. This sample's subset: CD45RO-CCR7+CD27+CD95- naive CD8+ T cells lacking CXCR3 (TNR3-). The source is a human donor in good health. Some clones in this sample may be carry-over from other donors' samples. The CDR3 sequence is CSVGIAGYEQYF.